This T cell receptor beta chain was recorded in a study of response to subunit inactivated influenza vaccine. The germline gives CDR1 GTSNPN, CDR2 SVGIG (reference sequence). Trimming removed 3 bases from V and 6 bases from J, with 8 bases in between. This CDR3 spans 12 amino acids. This clonotype was picked up one time. In TCRdb, the RT-PCR reads were re-called with MiXCR into one record per CDR3 protein. The sample has about 700,000 distinct CDR3 sequences; approximately 13% are singletons. The material sequenced was PBMCs from blood, taken 14 days before vaccination. The rearrangement joins TRBV30 to TRBJ2-2, with D hard to call. The clonotype originates from a man aged 45-60 years who received an inactivated influenza vaccine. DNA of the CDR3: TGTGCCTGGAGGTGGGGTTCCGGGGAGCTGTTTTTT. It codes for CAWRWGSGELFF.